One T cell receptor beta chain is described in this entry. The record originates from a study of T cell changes during pregnancy in multiple sclerosis. Measured with immunoSEQ multiplex PCR; TCRdb has only the in-frame clones, and not every one. The data hold around 51,000 clones, with 90% to 95% observed a single time. With V trimmed by 8 bases and J by 4 bases, 3 bases remained unmatched. Germline loops: CDR1 SGHTA, CDR2 FQGTGA. The CDR3 spans 14 residues. This TCR derives from a female donor with multiple sclerosis, enrolled in a pregnancy study. V and J are TRBV7-3 and TRBJ2-2, with 11 positions matching TRBD1. The sequencing used CD4+ T cells from peripheral blood mononuclear cells, collected in the second trimester of pregnancy. DNA of the CDR3: TGTGCCAGCCGGACAGGGGGCATCACCGGGGAGCTGTTTTTT. Translated: CASRTGGITGELFF. Variable domain in full (rest from reference TRBV7-3 and TRBJ2-2): GAGVSQTPSNKVTEKGKYVELRCDPISGHTALYWYRQSLGQGPEFLIYFQGTGAADDSGLPNDRFFAVRPEGSVSTLKIQRTERGDSAVYLCASRTGGITGELFFGEGSRLTVL.